The 19 T cell receptor beta chains below come from one sample, sequenced in a study of T cell responses to AZD1222 COVID-19 vaccine. The assay was immunoSEQ multiplex PCR, and TCRdb's table has in-frame clones only and misses some. The profile shows 100,000 to 150,000 clones, 65% to 90% of them singletons. Sequenced here: peripheral blood, sampled 28 days after the second dose of the MenACWY control vaccine. The receptors come from an adult who received the MenACWY meningococcal vaccine as a control.

This clone was observed a single time. The rearrangement joins TRBV2 to TRBJ2-6; the D gene is possibly TRBD1 (5 bases). CDR1 is SNHLY, CDR2 FYNNEI, per germline. This CDR3 is 18 amino acids long. With 4 bases removed from V and 2 bases from J, the gap between germline ends came to 18 bases. The CDR3 protein is CASSVGGQGIAGANVLTF. The CDR3 region has the DNA TGTGCCAGCAGTGTTGGTGGCCAGGGTATAGCTGGGGCCAACGTCCTGACTTTC.

The chain has TRBV6-4 and TRBJ1-1; TRBD1 aligns across 9 bases. Germline CDR1 is MRHNA and CDR2 is SNTAGT. Trimming at V came to 5 bases and at J to 2 bases, leaving 3 bases not matched to a gene. This CDR3 region has 14 residues. This CDR3 reads CASSKGQGNTEAFF. In nucleotides, the CDR3 is TGTGCCAGCAGTAAGGGACAGGGAAACACTGAAGCTTTCTTT.

The chain couples TRBV4-2 to TRBJ1-6, with no clear D. V gave up 1 base and J gave up 9 bases, with 22 bases separating them. This CDR3 is built from 18 residues. Looked up from germline, CDR1 is LGHNA and CDR2 is YNFKEQ. CDR3 in amino acids: CASSQGSGIVIRGSPLHF. CDR3 in DNA: TGTGCCAGCAGCCAAGGATCTGGGATAGTTATCCGGGGTTCACCCCTCCACTTT.

This clone was picked up a small number of times. The chain links TRBV29-1 to TRBJ2-1; D unresolved. Per germline, CDR1 SQVTM and CDR2 ANQGSEA. Trimming took 4 bases from V and 3 from J, leaving 10 bases between them. The CDR3 is made up of 13 amino acids. CDR3 sequence reads: CSVGPKLYNEQFF. The CDR3 DNA is TGCAGCGTTGGACCCAAGCTCTACAATGAGCAGTTCTTC.

The rearrangement uses TRBV7-9 and TRBJ1-1; D might be TRBD1 (5 bases). The CDR3 spans 15 residues. V dropped 2 bases and J dropped 4 bases, with 14 bases sitting between them. Germline CDR1 is SEHNR and CDR2 is FQNEAQ (reference sequence). CDR3 sequence reads: CASSLRGARGTEAFF. CDR3 in DNA: TGTGCCAGCAGCTTACGCGGGGCGAGAGGCACTGAAGCTTTCTTT.

The chain has TRBV1 and TRBJ2-7; the D segment call TRBD1 is taken from the table without a DNA check. TRBV1 is a known pseudogene. This CDR3 has 18 amino acids. CDR3 sequence: CTSSQGLDRDSLSYEQYV. The CDR3 DNA reads as TGCACCAGCAGCCAAGGTTTAGATCGGGACAGCCTATCCTACGAGCAGTACGTC.

This clone was seen a single time. The V gene is TRBV29-1, the J gene TRBJ1-2; D is ambiguous. The germline V and J ends were trimmed by 6 bases and 8 bases, with 13 bases remaining between them. CDR1 and CDR2 from the germline V gene are SQVTM and ANQGSEA. The CDR3 has 11 amino acids. The DNA of the CDR3 is TGCAGCGTGAGGCAGGCCGGGGGCTACACCTTC. Translated: CSVRQAGGYTF.

This clone has just one count. The V call is TRBV7-2, the J call TRBJ2-1; no firm D call. V gave up 1 base and J gave up 4 bases, with 11 bases separating them. The CDR3 contains 15 residues. CDR1 and CDR2 (germline): SGHTA, FQGNSA. The CDR3: CASSLGPGLYNEQFF. CDR3 bases: TGTGCCAGCAGCTTAGGTCCCGGGCTGTACAATGAGCAGTTCTTC.

J is TRBJ1-2 and V is TRBV6-4; 8 nucleotides line up with TRBD1. Germline values: CDR1 MRHNA, CDR2 SNTAGT. The CDR3 runs 15 residues. After removal of 5 bases from V and 8 bases from J, the junction contained 13 bases not matched to a gene. CDR3 sequence (DNA): TGTGCCAGCAGTACCGGGACAGGACCAATAGACGGCTACACCTTC. The encoded protein is CASSTGTGPIDGYTF.

The chain has TRBV28 and TRBJ1-5; no firm D call. The CDR3 has 15 amino acids. Per germline, CDR1 MDHEN and CDR2 SYDVKM. The V end was cut by 5 bases, the J end by 3 bases, with 14 bases between. The CDR3 sequence is CASSTPGSPNQPQHF. DNA for the CDR3: TGTGCCAGCAGTACCCCGGGTTCCCCCAATCAGCCCCAGCATTTT.

This chain links TRBV28 with TRBJ1-1; D unclear. The CDR3 covers 13 residues. The V and J ends lost 3 bases and 5 bases respectively, with 10 bases between them. CDR1 and CDR2 from the germline V gene are MDHEN and SYDVKM. The CDR3, as DNA: TGTGCCAGCAGTTTTTTCCGGGGAACTGAAGCTTTCTTT. Translated, it gives CASSFFRGTEAFF.

This clone was counted between two and nine times. This sequence joins TRBV6-1 and TRBJ1-1, with D tentatively TRBD1 (5 bases). The length of the CDR3 is 14 residues. Germline values: CDR1 MNHNS, CDR2 SASEGT. V dropped 2 bases and J dropped 5 bases, with 12 bases sitting between them. CDR3 amino acids: CASSEQGITTEAFF. For the CDR3, the DNA is TGTGCCAGCAGTGAACAGGGAATAACGACTGAAGCTTTCTTT.

This chain links TRBV5-5 with TRBJ1-5; unclear D gene. Trimming took 3 bases from V and 7 from J, leaving 20 bases between them. This CDR3 is built from 16 residues. Per the germline V gene, CDR1 is SGHKS and CDR2 is YYEKEE (reference sequence). The CDR3 loop is CASSSPLQRVEQPQHF. The CDR3 DNA sequence: TGTGCCAGCAGCTCGCCCCTCCAAAGGGTGGAGCAGCCCCAGCATTTT.

The rearrangement uses TRBV5-1 and TRBJ1-1; D ambiguous. The V gene's germline CDR1 is SGHRS and CDR2 YFSETQ. V was trimmed by 0 bases and J by 3 bases, leaving 12 bases between them. This CDR3 region has 15 residues. CDR3: CASSLGHLVDTEAFF. The CDR3 coding sequence is TGCGCCAGCAGCTTGGGCCACCTGGTGGACACTGAAGCTTTCTTT.

Here the CDR3 reads CATSRGKPGIGSPLHF. The CDR3, as DNA: TGTGCCACCAGCAGAGGAAAACCGGGGATAGGGTCACCCCTCCACTTT. This chain joins TRBV15 and TRBJ1-6; D gene unclear. V gave up 1 base and J gave up 10 bases, with 17 bases separating them. CDR1 and CDR2 from the germline V gene are LNHNV and YYDKDF (reference sequence). The CDR3 runs 16 residues.

The gene calls are TRBV4-2 and TRBJ1-2; D not resolved. CDR1 LGHNA and CDR2 YNFKEQ come from the germline V gene. V dropped 4 bases and J dropped 1 base, with 4 bases sitting between them. This CDR3 is built from 12 residues. CDR3 residues: CASSPRNYGYTF. CDR3 nucleotides: TGTGCCAGCAGCCCCCGTAACTATGGCTACACCTTC.

This sequence joins TRBV19 and TRBJ2-1; a possible D gene is TRBD2 (7 bases). This CDR3 has 14 amino acids. Trimming cost V 1 base and J 12 bases, with 16 bases left between them. CDR1 LNHDA and CDR2 SQIVND come from the germline V gene (reference sequence). The CDR3 region has the DNA TGTGCCAGTAGTATAGGGGGCCGGGGGGCTAGGCAGTTCTTC. As protein: CASSIGGRGARQFF.

This CDR3 is CASSTGLADVVDTQYF. CDR3 sequence (DNA): TGTGCCAGCAGCACAGGACTAGCGGACGTTGTGGATACGCAGTATTTT. The J gene is TRBJ2-3, the V gene TRBV11-3, with 10 positions matching TRBD2. Germline V lookup: CDR1 SGHNT, CDR2 YENEEA. The CDR3 runs 16 residues. J was trimmed by 6 bases and V by 5 bases; bases with no gene match: 11.

The V and J genes are TRBV6-5 and TRBJ1-5; maybe TRBD1 (6 bases). The V end was cut by 1 base, the J end by 5 bases, with 9 bases between. The CDR3 contains 14 residues. CDR1 and CDR2 from the germline V gene are MNHEY and SVGAGI. The CDR3 bases are TGTGCCAGCAGTTACTTGGCAGGGGATCAGCCCCAGCATTTT. It yields the protein CASSYLAGDQPQHF.